This T cell receptor (beta chain) derives from a study of blood T cell repertoires in COVID-19. Study-wide background: There were acute and convalescent COVID-19 samples, and they came from the United States, Italy and Spain. The analysed material was cDNA or gDNA that came from T cells, B-cell-depleted T cells, or PBMCs.

In the original processing: Amplification of reference gene primers provided the estimated nucleated cell counts. Sequencing was performed with immunoSEQ multiplex PCR; in TCRdb, only in-frame clones are kept and a portion is missing. V, J and clone size derive from that table, while D and trimming were established from the DNA sequence. The sample lists hundreds of thousands of clones, around nine tenths seen once, with less than 15% in the top ten. Germline assignment: CDR1 SGHTA and CDR2 FQGNSA. This CDR3 is 15 amino acids long. V shed 4 bases, J shed 2 bases, and the junction held 5 bases outside the gene matches.

The chain carries TRBV7-2 and TRBJ2-5; 9 bases agree with TRBD1. Sequencing was carried out using peripheral blood. The receptor comes from a woman between 18 and 29 years old who had recovered from COVID-19. CDR3 amino acids: CASSSPDRGQETQYF. As DNA, the CDR3 is TGTGCCAGCAGCTCCCCGGACAGGGGACAAGAGACCCAGTACTTC.